This T cell receptor (beta chain) was documented in a study of T cell responses to AZD1222 COVID-19 vaccine. General study findings and limits: Most donors were white British and more were female, and clonal diversity was possibly underestimated.

Germline loops: CDR1 SGHKS, CDR2 YYEKEE (reference sequence). This CDR3 region has 15 residues. V was clipped by 8 bases and J by 0 bases; unmatched bases: 8. This table comes from immunoSEQ multiplex PCR, and its TCRdb copy is limited to in-frame clones, with some not included. Of 120,000 to 150,000 clones in the sample, about 90% were seen once. As for this clone: Its antigen is unidentified.

Material: peripheral blood, obtained on day 0 of AZD1222 vaccination. The chain couples TRBV5-5 to TRBJ2-1; 7 nucleotides agree with TRBD2. This receptor was obtained from an adult in good health. The DNA of the CDR3 is TGTGCCAGTGGACGCGGCGGGAGCTCCTACAATGAGCAGTTCTTC. Protein: CASGRGGSSYNEQFF.